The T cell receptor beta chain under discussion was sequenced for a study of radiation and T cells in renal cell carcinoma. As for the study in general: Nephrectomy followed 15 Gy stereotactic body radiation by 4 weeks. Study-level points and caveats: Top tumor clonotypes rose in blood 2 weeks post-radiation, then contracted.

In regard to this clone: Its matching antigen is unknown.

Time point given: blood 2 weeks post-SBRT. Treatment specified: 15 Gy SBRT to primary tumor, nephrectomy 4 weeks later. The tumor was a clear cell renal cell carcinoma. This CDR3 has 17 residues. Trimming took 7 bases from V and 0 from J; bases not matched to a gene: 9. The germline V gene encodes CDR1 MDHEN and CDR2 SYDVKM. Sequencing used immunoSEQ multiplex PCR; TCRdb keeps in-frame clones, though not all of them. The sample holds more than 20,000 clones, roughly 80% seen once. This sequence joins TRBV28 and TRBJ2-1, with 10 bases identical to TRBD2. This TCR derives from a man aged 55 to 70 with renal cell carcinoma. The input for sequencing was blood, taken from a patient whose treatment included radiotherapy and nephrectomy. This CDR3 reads CASTSSGSLLSYNEQFF. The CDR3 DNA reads TGTGCCAGCACCTCTAGCGGGAGTCTTCTCTCCTACAATGAGCAGTTCTTC. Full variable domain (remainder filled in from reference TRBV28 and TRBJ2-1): DVKVTQSSRYLVKRTGEKVFLECVQDMDHENMFWYRQDPGLGLRLIYFSYDVKMKEKGDIPEGYSVSREKKERFSLILESASTNQTSMYLCASTSSGSLLSYNEQFFGPGTRLTVL.